The clone carrying this T cell receptor (beta chain) was picked up a small number of times. The antigen remains undetermined. V dropped 3 bases and J dropped 8 bases, with 16 bases sitting between them. From germline, CDR1 is MGHRA and CDR2 YSYEKL. CDR3 length equals 15 residues. MiXCR was run by TCRdb on the 5' RACE reads, yielding one entry per CDR3 protein. The table shows 390,000 or so distinct CDR3 sequences, with more than 15% occurring only once. This entry is derived from a study of T-cell memory formation after mild COVID-19. Regarding the study as a whole: Pre-infection memory contained some responding clones, which suggested that cross-reactive memory had joined. Clonal second-wave expansions that peaked on day 37 had unconfirmed SARS-CoV-2 specificity. Clones that contracted from day 15 to 85 had balanced CD4/CD8; later expanders were CD4+ biased.

The clonotype was recovered from a man younger than 35 who had mild COVID-19 (a few samples of this study predate the infection). Cell type and time point are not known. This chain connects TRBV4-1 to TRBJ1-4, with D perhaps matching TRBD1 (5 bases). Sequences were obtained from PBMCs or a T cell subset sorted from them (not recorded which). This CDR3 reads CASSQILGRSEKLFF. Written as DNA, the CDR3 is TGCGCCAGCAGCCAGATATTGGGACGTTCGGAAAAACTGTTTTTT.